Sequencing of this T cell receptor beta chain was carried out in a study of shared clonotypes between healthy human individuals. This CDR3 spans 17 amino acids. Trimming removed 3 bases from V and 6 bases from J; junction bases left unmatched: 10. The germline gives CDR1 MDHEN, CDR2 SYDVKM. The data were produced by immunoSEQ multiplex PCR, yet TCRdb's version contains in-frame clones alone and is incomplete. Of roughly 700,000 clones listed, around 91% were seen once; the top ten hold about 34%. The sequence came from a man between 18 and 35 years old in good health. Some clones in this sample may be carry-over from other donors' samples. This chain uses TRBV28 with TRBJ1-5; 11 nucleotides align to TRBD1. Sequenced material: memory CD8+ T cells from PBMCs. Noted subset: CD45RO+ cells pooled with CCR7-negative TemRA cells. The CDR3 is CASSLGTGGTRSQPQHF. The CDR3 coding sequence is TGTGCCAGCAGTTTGGGGACAGGGGGAACGAGGAGTCAGCCCCAGCATTTT.